Following are 3 T cell receptor beta chains from one sample sequenced in a study of T-cell memory formation after mild COVID-19 (dated by TCRdb to about 2021). Receptor libraries were prepared by 5' RACE. This sample was sequenced with an Illumina NovaSeq 6000. TCRdb reran the public reads through fastp at Q25 and MiXCR, keeping productive beta chains. For every CDR3 protein sequence, its rows merge into one entry that carries the most common genes and DNA. For this sample there are around 340,000 distinct CDR3 sequences; around 15% appear just once. Around a fifth of the sample is taken by the ten largest. Material for sequencing was PBMCs or a T cell subset sorted from them (not recorded which). The receptors come from a man younger than 35 who had mild COVID-19 (a few samples of this study predate the infection). The sample titles of this study are shuffled in the database, so cell type and time point are left out; the donor was told from shared clones.

This clonotype was observed a few times. The J gene is TRBJ1-1, the V gene TRBV7-2, with no clear D. V was cut by 3 bases and J by 3 bases, with 8 bases left in between. The CDR3 spans 13 residues. From germline, CDR1 is SGHTA and CDR2 FQGNSA. The CDR3, as DNA: TGTGCCAGCAGCTTTCACAGAGACACTGAAGCTTTCTTT. Amino acids: CASSFHRDTEAFF.

This clonotype was seen repeatedly, ten times or more. V and J are TRBV7-2 and TRBJ2-7, with 12 bases identical to TRBD2. CDR1 and CDR2 (germline): SGHTA, FQGNSA. There are 15 residues in the CDR3. After removal of 5 bases from V and 2 bases from J, the junction contained 4 bases not matched to a gene. CDR3 in amino acids: CASSRLAGDTYEQYF. The CDR3 bases are TGTGCCAGCAGCCGACTAGCGGGGGACACCTACGAGCAGTACTTC. The full variable domain, completed using reference TRBV7-2 and TRBJ2-7, is GAGVSQSPSNKVTEKGKDVELRCDPISGHTALYWYRQSLGQGLEFLIYFQGNSAPDKSGLPSDRFSAERTGGSVSTLTIQRTQQEDSAVYLCASSRLAGDTYEQYFGPGTRLTVT.

This clonotype has only a few counts. The V call is TRBV7-9, the J call TRBJ1-1; D gene uncertain. V lost 1 base, J lost 3 bases, and 12 bases lay in between. The CDR3 consists of 15 residues. The germline CDR1 and CDR2 sequences are SEHNR and FQNEAQ (reference sequence). The DNA for the CDR3 is TGTGCCAGCAGCTTAGATCCCGGCGGTTACACTGAAGCTTTCTTT. As protein: CASSLDPGGYTEAFF. Drawing the rest from reference TRBV7-9 and TRBJ1-1, the complete variable domain is DTGVSQNPRHKITKRGQNVTFRCDPISEHNRLYWYRQTLGQGPEFLTYFQNEAQLEKSRLLSDRFSAERPKGSFSTLEIQRTEQGDSAMYLCASSLDPGGYTEAFFGQGTRLTVV.